A single sample is the source of the 20 T cell receptor beta chains below, sequenced in a study of blood T cell repertoires in COVID-19. Sequenced by immunoSEQ multiplex PCR; TCRdb stores in-frame clones only, minus some. Of under 200,000 clones in the sample, around 87% were seen once. The specimen sequenced was peripheral blood. These receptors originate from a woman older than 75 with COVID-19, enrolled during active disease.

The chain employs TRBV21-1 and TRBJ2-1; the table gives TRBD2 as D, unverified against the DNA. TRBV21-1 is shown as a pseudogene. There are 15 residues in the CDR3. In DNA, the CDR3 is TGTGCCAGCAGCAAAGTCCGGGAGGGAAACAATGAGCAGTTCTTC. It codes for CASSKVREGNNEQFF.

The chain uses TRBV19 and TRBJ1-6, with TRBD1 matching 8 bases. The length of the CDR3 is 14 residues. J was trimmed by 8 bases and V by 6 bases; bases with no gene match: 6. Germline CDR1 LNHDA, CDR2 SQIVND (reference sequence). The CDR3 DNA sequence: TGTGCCAGTAGGTCGACAGGGGTGGATTCACCCCTCCACTTT. Translating gives CASRSTGVDSPLHF.

This chain connects TRBV7-9 to TRBJ1-4; perhaps TRBD1 as D (5 bases). Trimming cost V 5 bases and J 7 bases, with 14 bases left between them. The CDR3 runs 14 residues. Germline V gives CDR1 SEHNR, CDR2 FQNEAQ (reference sequence). The CDR3, as DNA: TGTGCCAGCAGCGGGACGGAGCGGGGTGAAAAACTGTTTTTT. Protein sequence: CASSGTERGEKLFF.

This sequence joins TRBV3-1 (or the pseudogene TRBV3-2) and TRBJ1-4, with no clear D. This CDR3 comprises 12 residues. V was clipped by 3 bases and J by 8 bases, with 7 bases between them. Germline V gene sequence: CDR1 LGHDT, CDR2 YNNKEL (reference sequence). The CDR3 DNA sequence: TGTGCCAGCAGCCAGGTAGAGGAAAAACTGTTTTTT. Encoded protein: CASSQVEEKLFF.

The CDR3 sequence is CASGGTGGGYTF. CDR3 nucleotides: TGCGCCAGCGGCGGAACAGGGGGTGGCTACACCTTC. The chain joins TRBV5-1 to TRBJ1-2, with TRBD1 matching 8 bases. The germline CDR1 and CDR2 sequences are SGHRS and YFSETQ. CDR3 length equals 12 residues. The V gene end was trimmed by 7 bases and the J gene end by 7 bases; junction bases not matched to a gene: 6. Filled out from reference TRBV5-1 and TRBJ1-2, the complete variable domain reads KAGVTQTPRYLIKTRGQQVTLSCSPISGHRSVSWYQQTPGQGLQFLFEYFSETQRNKGNFPGRFSGRQFSNSRSEMNVSTLELGDSALYLCASGGTGGGYTFGSGTRLTVV.

The V gene is TRBV5-1, the J gene TRBJ2-1, with 9 bases identical to TRBD2. Trimming cost V 1 base and J 9 bases; bases outside gene matches: 5. There are 14 residues in the CDR3. Germline V lookup: CDR1 SGHRS, CDR2 YFSETQ. Here the CDR3 DNA reads TGCGCCAGCAGCTTGTCTGCGGGAGGGAGTGAGCAGTTCTTC. Protein product: CASSLSAGGSEQFF.

The chain joins TRBV6-2 or TRBV6-3 to TRBJ2-5, with D perhaps matching TRBD2 (6 bases). The germline V and J ends were trimmed by 4 bases and 7 bases, with 13 bases remaining between them. The CDR3 totals 13 residues. CDR1 is MNHEY and CDR2 is SVGEGT in the germline V gene. CDR3 coding DNA: TGTGCCAGCAGTTCCCTGGGGGGTACGACCCAGTACTTC. It is translated as CASSSLGGTTQYF.

V and J are TRBV25-1 and TRBJ1-2, with D possibly TRBD1 on 5 matching bases. Germline V gene sequence: CDR1 MGHDK, CDR2 SYGVNS. Trimming removed 1 base from V and 8 bases from J, with 11 bases in between. The CDR3 totals 13 residues. The DNA for the CDR3 is TGTGCCAGCAGTGAATTGGCACAGGACGGCTACACCTTC. It specifies CASSELAQDGYTF.

The rearrangement links TRBV28 to TRBJ1-1, with D possibly being TRBD1 (5 bases). Germline CDR1 MDHEN, CDR2 SYDVKM. The CDR3 has 14 residues. Trimming removed 2 bases at V and 7 bases at J, with 14 bases between. CDR3 bases: TGTGCCAGCAGTTTAGGTCAGGGTTCTGGTGAAGCTTTCTTT. This translates into CASSLGQGSGEAFF.

The V and J genes are TRBV16 and TRBJ2-7, with D possibly matching TRBD1 (5 bases). The germline V gene has CDR1 KGHSY and CDR2 FQNENV. V was cut by 5 bases and J by 6 bases, with 14 bases left in between. There are 13 residues in the CDR3. This chain's CDR3 is CASSTARVAEQYF. For the CDR3, the DNA is TGTGCCAGCAGCACCGCCAGGGTCGCCGAGCAGTACTTC. Full variable domain (remainder filled in from reference TRBV16 and TRBJ2-7): GEEVAQTPKHLVRGEGQKAKLYCAPIKGHSYVFWYQQVLKNEFKFLISFQNENVFDETGMPKERFSAKCLPNSPCSLEIQATKLEDSAVYFCASSTARVAEQYFGPGTRLTVT.

The chain links TRBV7-8 to TRBJ1-1; D is undetermined. CDR3 length equals 15 residues. The V gene's germline CDR1 is SGHVS and CDR2 FQNEAQ. V lost 0 bases to trimming and J lost 1 base, with 9 bases between them. CDR3 residues: CASSLAERRNTEAFF. DNA for the CDR3: TGTGCCAGCAGCTTAGCGGAGAGGAGGAACACTGAAGCTTTCTTT.

The chain uses TRBV28 and TRBJ1-2; 12 bases agree with TRBD1. V shed 5 bases and J 5 bases; nucleotides not matched to a gene: 12. From germline, CDR1 is MDHEN and CDR2 SYDVKM. The CDR3 is 17 residues long. The CDR3 sequence is CASSTGTGGASGYGYTF. For the CDR3, the DNA is TGTGCCAGCAGTACAGGGACAGGGGGCGCGTCGGGGTATGGCTACACCTTC.

The J gene is TRBJ2-3, the V gene TRBV27; D perhaps matches TRBD1 (6 bases). Trimming stripped 7 bases from V and 2 bases from J, with 16 bases between. Germline-derived CDR1 and CDR2 are MNHEY and SMNVEV (reference sequence). The CDR3 loop spans 15 amino acids. DNA for the CDR3: TGTGCCAGCATCAACACCGGGACATACACAGATACGCAGTATTTT. It encodes CASINTGTYTDTQYF.

The gene calls are TRBV28 and TRBJ1-1; no definite D call. Trimming removed 5 bases from V and 7 bases from J, with 8 bases in between. This CDR3 spans 11 amino acids. CDR1 and CDR2 from the germline V gene are MDHEN and SYDVKM. The CDR3 sequence is CASSLSNEAFF. The CDR3 DNA reads TGTGCCAGCAGTCTTAGTAATGAAGCTTTCTTT.

The chain employs TRBV11-2 and TRBJ2-1; 9 positions agree with TRBD1. Germline lookup yields CDR1 SGHAT and CDR2 FQNNGV. Unmatched junction bases numbered 6, after V lost 2 bases and J lost 7 bases. The CDR3 has 15 amino acids. Here the CDR3 DNA reads TGTGCCAGCAGCTTACAACAGGGGGCGAGTAATGAGCAGTTCTTC. This translates into CASSLQQGASNEQFF.

This chain joins TRBV3-1 (or the pseudogene TRBV3-2) and TRBJ1-1; D possibly corresponds to TRBD1 (6 bases). The CDR3 consists of 16 residues. Germline CDR1 and CDR2: LGHDT and YNNKEL (reference sequence). Trimming shortened V by 1 base and J by 1 base, and 13 bases separated the two germline ends. CDR3 in amino acids: CASSQGRGRGNTEAFF. The CDR3, as DNA: TGTGCCAGCAGCCAAGGCAGGGGACGGGGGAACACTGAAGCTTTCTTT.

Comments on this clone: Other DNA sequences in this specimen translate into the identical CDR3. V is TRBV10-3 and J is TRBJ1-4; D uncertain. V was cut by 4 bases and J by 5 bases, with 8 bases left in between. Germline V CDR1 and CDR2: ENHRY, SYGVKD. This CDR3 has 13 residues. The chain's CDR3 is CAISAGLNEKLFF. The CDR3 DNA reads as TGTGCCATCAGTGCCGGGTTGAATGAAAAACTGTTTTTT.

This clone showed up just a few times. The V gene is TRBV5-1, the J gene TRBJ1-1; no clear D. The CDR3 totals 14 residues. Germline V gene data show CDR1 as SGHRS and CDR2 as YFSETQ. Trimming cost V 4 bases and J 3 bases, with 13 bases left between them. CDR3 sequence (DNA): TGCGCCAGCAGCCTCGGGCGGGTTGACACTGAAGCTTTCTTT. Protein sequence: CASSLGRVDTEAFF.

Turning to this clone: One junction end does not reproduce the germline sequence, and a read error may be involved. The chain combines TRBV5-4 with TRBJ1-2; TRBD1 might be the D (5 bases). Germline V CDR1 and CDR2: SGHNT, YYREEE (reference sequence). This CDR3 has 13 residues. The CDR3 DNA sequence: TGTGCCAGCAGTTTGGACACGAACTATGGCTACACCTTC. Protein product: CASSLDTNYGYTF.

This clone was detected a few times. This sequence joins TRBV19 and TRBJ1-2, with D unresolved. V was pared by 3 bases and J by 3 bases, with 8 bases between. This CDR3 is built from 13 residues. Germline-derived CDR1 and CDR2 are LNHDA and SQIVND (reference sequence). CDR3 residues: CASSIHTDYGYTF. Written as DNA, the CDR3 is TGTGCCAGTAGTATTCATACAGACTATGGCTACACCTTC.